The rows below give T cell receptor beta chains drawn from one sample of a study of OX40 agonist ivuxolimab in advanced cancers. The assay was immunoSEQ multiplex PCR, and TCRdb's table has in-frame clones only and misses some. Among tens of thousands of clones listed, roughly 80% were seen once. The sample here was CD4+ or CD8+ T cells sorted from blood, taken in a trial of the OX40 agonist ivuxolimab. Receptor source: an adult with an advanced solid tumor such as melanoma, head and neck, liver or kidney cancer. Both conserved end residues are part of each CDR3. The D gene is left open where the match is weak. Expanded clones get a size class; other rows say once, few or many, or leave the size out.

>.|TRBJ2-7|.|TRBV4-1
TGCGCCAGCAGCCAAGATATGGCAGCCTACGAGCAGTACTTC
CASSQDMAAYEQYF
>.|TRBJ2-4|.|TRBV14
TGTGCCAGCAGCCAAGATCAGATGGGTGTGGGGAACATTCAGTACTTC
CASSQDQMGVGNIQYF
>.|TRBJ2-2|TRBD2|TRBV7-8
TGTGCCAGCAGCCCTCGGACTAGCGGGGCGAACACCGGGGAGCTGTTTTTT
CASSPRTSGANTGELFF
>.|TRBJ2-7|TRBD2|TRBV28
TGTGCCAGCAGTTCTGCGGGGGGAGGGACCTACGAGCAGTACTTC
CASSSAGGGTYEQYF
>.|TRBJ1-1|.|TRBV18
TGTGCCAGCTCACGGCCCGTTGGGATGAACACTGAAGCTTTCTTT
CASSRPVGMNTEAFF
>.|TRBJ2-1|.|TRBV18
TGTGCCAGCTCACCGTCGACAGCTGAGCAGTTCTTC
CASSPSTAEQFF
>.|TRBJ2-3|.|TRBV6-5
TGTGCCAGCAGTCGCGGGGCATTCACAGATACGCAGTATTTT
CASSRGAFTDTQYF
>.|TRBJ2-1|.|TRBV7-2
TGTGCCAGCAGCTTGAGCGGGGCCAGGGGTAATGAGCAGTTCTTC
CASSLSGARGNEQFF
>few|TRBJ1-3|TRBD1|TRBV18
TGTGCCAGCTCACCACCGGACAGGGTATCGGGAAACACCATATATTTT
CASSPPDRVSGNTIYF
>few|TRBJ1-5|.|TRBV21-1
TGTGCCAGCAGCAAAACCGAAGGACCGGCCAAGGAGGGTAGCAATCAGCCCCAGCATTTT
CASSKTEGPAKEGSNQPQHF
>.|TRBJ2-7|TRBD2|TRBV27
TGTGCCAGCAGTTTTGGGGGGGACGGCTACGAGCAGTACTTC
CASSFGGDGYEQYF
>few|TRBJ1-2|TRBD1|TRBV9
TGTGCCAGCAGCGCGTTTACAGGGGGCGATTACACCTTC
CASSAFTGGDYTF
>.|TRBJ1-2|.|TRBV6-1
TGTGCCAGCAGTGATACCTATTCAGGGTATGGCTACACCTTC
CASSDTYSGYGYTF
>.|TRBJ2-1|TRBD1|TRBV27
TGTGCCAGCAGGACCGACAGGGGGCGTTTGATGGGCAATGAGCAGTTCTTC
CASRTDRGRLMGNEQFF
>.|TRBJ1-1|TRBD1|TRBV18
TGTGCCAGCTCACCTGACAGGGGGAACACTGAAGCTTTCTTT
CASSPDRGNTEAFF
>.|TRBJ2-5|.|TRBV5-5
TGTGCCAGCAGCTTCCGGGACCCCCAGGTAGAGACCCAGTACTTC
CASSFRDPQVETQYF
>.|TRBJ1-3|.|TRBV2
TGTGCCAGCAGTGAAAGTTTCGGAGGGTTTCTACGAAACACCATATATTTT
CASSESFGGFLRNTIYF
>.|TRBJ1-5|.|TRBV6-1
TGTGCCAGCAGGACTGACATTAGCAATCAGCCCCAGCATTTT
CASRTDISNQPQHF
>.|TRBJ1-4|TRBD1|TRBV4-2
TGTGCCAGCAGCCAAGGCCCAGGGCAGGGGGTGGGGGAAAAACTGTTTTTT
CASSQGPGQGVGEKLFF
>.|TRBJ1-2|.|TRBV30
TGTGCCTGGAGTAGGGGGGGGATCCTAGCCTATGGCTACACCTTC
CAWSRGGILAYGYTF
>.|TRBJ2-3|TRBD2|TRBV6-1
TGTGCCAGCAGTGGCCGGACTAGCGGGGGCCTCGATACGCAGTATTTT
CASSGRTSGGLDTQYF
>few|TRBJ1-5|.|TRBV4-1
TGCGCCAGCAGCCAAGAGGGGCAAAGCGCGAGGTACCCACTCAATCAGCCCCAGCATTTT
CASSQEGQSARYPLNQPQHF
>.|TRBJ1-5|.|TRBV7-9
TGTGCCAGCAGCCCCGGGGGTTCCAATCAGCCCCAGCATTTT
CASSPGGSNQPQHF
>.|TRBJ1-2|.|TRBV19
TGTGCCAGTAGTATATTAGGAGGGAAAAGGGCTAACTATGGCTACACCTTC
CASSILGGKRANYGYTF
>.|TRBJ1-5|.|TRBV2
TGTGCCAGCAGCGAGATGGCTCAGCCCCAGCATTTT
CASSEMAQPQHF
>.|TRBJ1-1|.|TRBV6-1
TGTGCCAGCAGTAGGTTGAACACTGAAGCTTTCTTT
CASSRLNTEAFF
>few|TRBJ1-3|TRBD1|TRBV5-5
TGTGCCAGCAGCTTGGCCGGGACAGGCTACTCTGGAAACACCATATATTTT
CASSLAGTGYSGNTIYF
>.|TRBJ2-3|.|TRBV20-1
TGCAGTGCTAGGGGGTCCTTTACGCAGTATTTT
CSARGSFTQYF
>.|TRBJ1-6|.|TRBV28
TGTGCCGGCAGTAATGACTACAGGTTCAGCAATTCACCCCTCCACTTT
CAGSNDYRFSNSPLHF
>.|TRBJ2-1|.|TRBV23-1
TGCGCCAGCAGTCCGAGACGGGTTATAGAGTACAATGAGCAGTTCTTC
CASSPRRVIEYNEQFF
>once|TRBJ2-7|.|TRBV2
TGTGCCAGCGTACTTACAGGGTCCTCCTACGAGCAGTACTTC
CASVLTGSSYEQYF
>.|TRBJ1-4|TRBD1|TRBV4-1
TGCGCCAGCAGCCAAGATGGGACAGGGCTCGAAAAACTGTTTTTT
CASSQDGTGLEKLFF
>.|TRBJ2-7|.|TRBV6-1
TGTGCCAGCGGCCGGACCGTCGAAAACGAGCAGTACTTC
CASGRTVENEQYF
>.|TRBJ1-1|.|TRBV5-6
TGTGCCAGCAGCTTTGGGGGCCAGTCGGGTGAAGCTTTCTTT
CASSFGGQSGEAFF
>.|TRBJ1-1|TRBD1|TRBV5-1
TGCGCCAGCAGCTCCGGACAGGGGGAAACTGAAGCTTTCTTT
CASSSGQGETEAFF
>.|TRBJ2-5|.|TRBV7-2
TGTGCCAGCAGCCTACACGGGAGCCAAGAGACCCAGTACTTC
CASSLHGSQETQYF
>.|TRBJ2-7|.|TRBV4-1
TGCGCCAGCAGCCAAGACGGACCTCAGTACTTC
CASSQDGPQYF
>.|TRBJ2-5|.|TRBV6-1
TGTGCCAGCAGCCAGGACGGGTTGGAGGAGACCCAGTACTTC
CASSQDGLEETQYF
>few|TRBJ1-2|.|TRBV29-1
TGCAGCGTCGACCCTGGCTACACCTTC
CSVDPGYTF
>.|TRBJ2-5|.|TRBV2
TGTGCCAGCAGTGGACGTTTAAGTCAAGAGACCCAGTACTTC
CASSGRLSQETQYF
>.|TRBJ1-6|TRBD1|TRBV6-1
TGTGCCATCAGTGGTGGACAGGGGTTCTATAATTCACCCCTCCACTTT
CAISGGQGFYNSPLHF
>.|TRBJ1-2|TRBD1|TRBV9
TGTGCCAGCAGCGGACAGGGGGCGGTTGGTTCCGGCTACACCTTC
CASSGQGAVGSGYTF
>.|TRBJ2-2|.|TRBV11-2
TGTGCCAGCAGCTTAGATCCGTACACCGGGGAGCTGTTTTTT
CASSLDPYTGELFF
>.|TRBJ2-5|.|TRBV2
TGTGCCAGCAAACAACAGGGTTCCGAGACCCAGTACTTC
CASKQQGSETQYF
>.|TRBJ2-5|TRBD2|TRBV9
TGTGCCAGCAGCGTAGACCGTCAACTAGCGGCGGGGGAGACCCAGTACTTC
CASSVDRQLAAGETQYF
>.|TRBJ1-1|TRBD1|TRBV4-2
TGTGCCAGCAGCCAAGATAGGGAGACAGGGGCTTTCTTT
CASSQDRETGAFF
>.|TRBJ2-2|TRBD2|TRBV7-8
TGTGCCAGCAGCATCACTAGCGGGGGCACCAACACCGGGGAGCTGTTTTTT
CASSITSGGTNTGELFF
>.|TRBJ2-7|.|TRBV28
TGTGCCAGCAGTTTATTGGTCAGGGGGGGTCTGACTTACGAGCAGTACTTC
CASSLLVRGGLTYEQYF